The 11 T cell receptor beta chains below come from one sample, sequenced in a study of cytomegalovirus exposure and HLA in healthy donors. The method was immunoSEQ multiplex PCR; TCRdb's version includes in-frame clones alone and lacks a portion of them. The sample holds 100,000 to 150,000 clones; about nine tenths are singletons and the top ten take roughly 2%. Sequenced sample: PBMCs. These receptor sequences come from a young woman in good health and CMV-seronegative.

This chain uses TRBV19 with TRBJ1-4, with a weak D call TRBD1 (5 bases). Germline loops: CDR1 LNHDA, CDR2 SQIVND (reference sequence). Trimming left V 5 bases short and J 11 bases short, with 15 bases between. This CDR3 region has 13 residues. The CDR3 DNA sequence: TGTGCCAGTAGTCCGGGACTAGATACCAAACTGTTTTTT. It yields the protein CASSPGLDTKLFF.

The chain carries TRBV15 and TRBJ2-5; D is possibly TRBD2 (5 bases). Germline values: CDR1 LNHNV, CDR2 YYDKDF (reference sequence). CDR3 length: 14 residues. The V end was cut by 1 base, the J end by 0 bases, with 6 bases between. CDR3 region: CATSRVGDQETQYF. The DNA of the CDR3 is TGTGCCACCAGCAGAGTGGGAGACCAAGAGACCCAGTACTTC.

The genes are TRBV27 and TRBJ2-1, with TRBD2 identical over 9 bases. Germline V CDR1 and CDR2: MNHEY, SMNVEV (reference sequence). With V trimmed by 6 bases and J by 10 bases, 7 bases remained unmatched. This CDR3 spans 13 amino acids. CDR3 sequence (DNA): TGTGCCAGCAGCATAGCGGGAGCTCTAGAGCAGTTCTTC. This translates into CASSIAGALEQFF.

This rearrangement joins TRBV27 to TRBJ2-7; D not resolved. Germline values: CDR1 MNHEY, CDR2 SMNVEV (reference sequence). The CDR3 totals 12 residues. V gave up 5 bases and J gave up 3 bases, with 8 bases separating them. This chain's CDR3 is CASSPSLYEQYF. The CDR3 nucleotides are TGTGCCAGCAGTCCCTCCCTCTACGAGCAGTACTTC.

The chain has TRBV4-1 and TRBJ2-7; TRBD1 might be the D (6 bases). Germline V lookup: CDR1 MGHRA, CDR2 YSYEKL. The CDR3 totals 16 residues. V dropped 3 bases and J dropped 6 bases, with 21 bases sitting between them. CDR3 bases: TGCGCCAGCAGCCAGGCTAATGGGGGCGGGTTTCTCGAGCAGTACTTC. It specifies CASSQANGGGFLEQYF.

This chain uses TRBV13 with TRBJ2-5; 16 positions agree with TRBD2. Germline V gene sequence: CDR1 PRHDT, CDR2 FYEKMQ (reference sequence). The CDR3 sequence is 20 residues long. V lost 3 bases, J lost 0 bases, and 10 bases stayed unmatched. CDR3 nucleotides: TGTGCCAGCAGCTTTTTCGGAGGGACTAGCGGGAGGGGATACCAAGAGACCCAGTACTTC. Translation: CASSFFGGTSGRGYQETQYF.

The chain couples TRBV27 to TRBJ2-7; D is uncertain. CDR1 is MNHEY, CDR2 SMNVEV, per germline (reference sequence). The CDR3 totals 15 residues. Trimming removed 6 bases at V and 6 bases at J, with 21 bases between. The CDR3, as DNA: TGTGCCAGCAGCCTAAGCCGGGTCAGTCTCTCCGAGCAGTACTTC. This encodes CASSLSRVSLSEQYF.

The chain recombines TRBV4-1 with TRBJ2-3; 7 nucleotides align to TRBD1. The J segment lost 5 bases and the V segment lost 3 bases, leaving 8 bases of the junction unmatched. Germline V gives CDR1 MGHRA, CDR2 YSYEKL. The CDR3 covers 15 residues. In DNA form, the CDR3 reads TGCGCCAGCAGCCACAACACAGGGGTTGGAGATACGCAGTATTTT. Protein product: CASSHNTGVGDTQYF.

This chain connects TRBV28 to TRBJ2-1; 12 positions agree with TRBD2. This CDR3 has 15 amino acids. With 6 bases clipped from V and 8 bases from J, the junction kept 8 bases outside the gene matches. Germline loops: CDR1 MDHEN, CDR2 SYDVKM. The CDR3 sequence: CASSWTSGTDDEQFF. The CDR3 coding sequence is TGTGCCAGCAGCTGGACTAGCGGGACTGACGATGAGCAGTTCTTC.

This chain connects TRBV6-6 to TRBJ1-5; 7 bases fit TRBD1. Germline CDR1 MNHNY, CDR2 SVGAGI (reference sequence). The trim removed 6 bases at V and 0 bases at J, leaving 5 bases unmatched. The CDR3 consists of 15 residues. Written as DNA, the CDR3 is TGTGCCAGCAGCTTTACAGGGGATAGCAATCAGCCCCAGCATTTT. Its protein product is CASSFTGDSNQPQHF.

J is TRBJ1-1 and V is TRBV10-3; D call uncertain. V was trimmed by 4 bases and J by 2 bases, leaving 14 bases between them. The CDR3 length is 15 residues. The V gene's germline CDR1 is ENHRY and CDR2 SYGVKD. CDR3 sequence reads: CAISASESPNTEAFF. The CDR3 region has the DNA TGTGCCATCAGTGCTTCGGAGAGCCCAAACACTGAAGCTTTCTTT.